The TCR beta chain under discussion was sequenced for a study of blood T cell repertoires in COVID-19. In the original analysis: Cell counts per sample came from amplifying reference gene primers. Measured with immunoSEQ multiplex PCR; TCRdb has only the in-frame clones, and not every one. That table furnishes V, J and clone size, whereas the DNA furnished D and trimming. This table has some 260,000 clones, 80% to 90% appearing once. Between the trimmed V and J ends, which lost 4 bases and 0 bases, there was a span of 15 bases. The CDR3 spans 16 residues. The germline V gene has CDR1 SGHRS and CDR2 YFSETQ. Individuals drawn from 20 to 30 US areas were roughly 18 to 95 years old. Assignments of participants to cohorts depended upon their own reported clinical history.

V gene TRBV5-1 combines with J gene TRBJ2-3; D might be TRBD2 (6 bases). This clonotype originated in a man younger than 45 with acute COVID-19. The specimen sequenced was PBMCs or T cells enriched from blood (not recorded which). The CDR3 DNA is TGCGCCAGCAGCCCCAATAGCGGAACTAGCACAGATACGCAGTATTTT. Translated, it gives CASSPNSGTSTDTQYF.